This T cell receptor (beta chain) appears in the sequencing data of a study of shared clonotypes between healthy human individuals. Whole-study context: Every donor yielded three CD4 naive, three CD4 memory, two CD8 naive and one CD8 memory plate.

This CDR3 is built from 13 residues. Trimming took off 3 bases at V and 5 bases at J, with 10 bases between the two ends. The germline CDR1 and CDR2 sequences are MNHEY and SMNVEV (reference sequence). Findings and caveats of the study: Clonotypes shared by all four sorted-subset donors had higher generation probabilities than non-shared clonotypes. Of the naive CD4 clonotypes, approximately 5% were shared across a few donors.

Comment on this clone: What it binds is unknown.

Sorted-subset replicate PCR reactions contained 200 ng DNA, corresponding to approximately 30,000 T cell genomes. The protocol was immunoSEQ multiplex PCR, while the TCRdb copy is restricted to in-frame clones and leaves out a portion. The sample has fewer than 850,000 clones, about two thirds seen once. The source is a woman younger than 45 in good health. The sample was memory CD4+ T cells sorted from blood. Described subset: CD45RA-negative fraction. This chain joins TRBV27 and TRBJ2-5; D unclear. CDR3 residues: CASSFGFRETQYF. CDR3 DNA sequence: TGTGCCAGCAGTTTTGGGTTTAGGGAGACCCAGTACTTC.